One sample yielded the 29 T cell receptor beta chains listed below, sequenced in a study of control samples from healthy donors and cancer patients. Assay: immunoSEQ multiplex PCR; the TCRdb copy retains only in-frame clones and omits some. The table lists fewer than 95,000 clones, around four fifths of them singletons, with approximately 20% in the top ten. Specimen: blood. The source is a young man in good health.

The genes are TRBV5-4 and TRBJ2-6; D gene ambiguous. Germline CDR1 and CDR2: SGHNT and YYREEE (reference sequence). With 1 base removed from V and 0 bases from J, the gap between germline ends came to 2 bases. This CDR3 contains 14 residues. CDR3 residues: CASSLYSGANVLTF. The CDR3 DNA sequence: TGTGCCAGCAGCTTGTACTCTGGGGCCAACGTCCTGACTTTC.

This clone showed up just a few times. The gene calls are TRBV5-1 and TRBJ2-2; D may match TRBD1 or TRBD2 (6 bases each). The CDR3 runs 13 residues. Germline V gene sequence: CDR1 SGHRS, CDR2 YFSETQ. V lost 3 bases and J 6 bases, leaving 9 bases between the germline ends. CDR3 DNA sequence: TGCGCCAGCAGCTGGGGGGCGGCCGGGGAGCTGTTTTTT. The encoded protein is CASSWGAAGELFF.

CDR3 bases: TGTGCCAGCAGCGGAGAGAGACCGACTAGCGGGGGAGAGACCCAGTACTTC. Its protein is CASSGERPTSGGETQYF. The gene calls are TRBV7-8 and TRBJ2-5; 12 bases align to TRBD2. There are 17 residues in the CDR3. V was pared by 5 bases and J by 4 bases, with 11 bases of the junction left unmatched. The V gene's germline CDR1 is SGHVS and CDR2 FQNEAQ.

The CDR3 loop is CASSWGQGLSGNTIYF. The CDR3, as DNA: TGTGCCAGCAGCTGGGGACAGGGCCTCTCTGGAAACACCATATATTTT. The V gene is TRBV5-5, the J gene TRBJ1-3; TRBD1 matches 9 bases. Germline CDR1 reads SGHKS; CDR2 reads YYEKEE (reference sequence). V dropped 3 bases and J dropped 0; count of bases not matched to a gene: 4. The CDR3 contains 16 residues. Combining the CDR3 with reference TRBV5-5 and TRBJ1-3 gives the whole variable domain DAGVTQSPTHLIKTRGQQVTLRCSPISGHKSVSWYQQVLGQGPQFIFQYYEKEERGRGNFPDRFSARQFPNYSSELNVNALLLGDSALYLCASSWGQGLSGNTIYFGEGSWLTVV.

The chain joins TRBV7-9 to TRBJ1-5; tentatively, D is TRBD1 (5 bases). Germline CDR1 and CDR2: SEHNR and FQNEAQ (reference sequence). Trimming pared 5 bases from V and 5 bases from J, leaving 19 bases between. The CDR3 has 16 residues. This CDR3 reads CASSGPGGRGHQPQHF. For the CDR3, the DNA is TGTGCCAGCAGCGGCCCCGGGGGGAGGGGACATCAGCCCCAGCATTTT.

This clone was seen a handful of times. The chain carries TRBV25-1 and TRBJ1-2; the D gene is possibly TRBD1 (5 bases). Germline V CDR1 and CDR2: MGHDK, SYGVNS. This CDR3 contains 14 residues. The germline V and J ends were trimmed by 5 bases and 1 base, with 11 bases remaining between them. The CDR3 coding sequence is TGTGCCAGCAGTTCACTAGACAGTAACTATGGCTACACCTTC. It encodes CASSSLDSNYGYTF.

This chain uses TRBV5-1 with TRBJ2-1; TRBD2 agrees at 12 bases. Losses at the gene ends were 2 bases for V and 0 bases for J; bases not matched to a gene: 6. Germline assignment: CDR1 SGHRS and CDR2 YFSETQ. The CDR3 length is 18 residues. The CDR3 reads CASSLQTSGGSSYNEQFF. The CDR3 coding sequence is TGCGCCAGCAGCTTACAGACTAGCGGGGGTTCCTCCTACAATGAGCAGTTCTTC.

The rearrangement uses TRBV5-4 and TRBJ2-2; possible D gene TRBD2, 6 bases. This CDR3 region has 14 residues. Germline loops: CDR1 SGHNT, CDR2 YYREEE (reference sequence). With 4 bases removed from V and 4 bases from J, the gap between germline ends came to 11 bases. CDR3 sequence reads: CASSAGGFTGELFF. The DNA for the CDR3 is TGTGCCAGCAGCGCCGGAGGGTTCACCGGGGAGCTGTTTTTT.

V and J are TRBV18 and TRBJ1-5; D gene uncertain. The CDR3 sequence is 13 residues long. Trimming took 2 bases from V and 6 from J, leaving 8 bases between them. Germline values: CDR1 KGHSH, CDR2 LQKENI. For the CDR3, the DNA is TGTGCCAGCTCACCAGGGGATCGTCAGCCCCAGCATTTT. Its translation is CASSPGDRQPQHF.

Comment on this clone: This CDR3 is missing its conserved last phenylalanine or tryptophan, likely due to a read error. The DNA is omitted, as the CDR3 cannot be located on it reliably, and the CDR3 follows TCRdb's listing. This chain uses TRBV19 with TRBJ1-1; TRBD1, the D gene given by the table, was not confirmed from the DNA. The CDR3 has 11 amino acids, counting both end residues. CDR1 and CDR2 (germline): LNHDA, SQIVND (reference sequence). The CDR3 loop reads CASSSLGHPLL.

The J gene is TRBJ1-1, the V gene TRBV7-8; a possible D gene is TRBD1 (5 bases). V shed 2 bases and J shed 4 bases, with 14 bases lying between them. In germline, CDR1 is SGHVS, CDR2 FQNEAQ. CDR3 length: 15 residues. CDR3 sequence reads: CASSLMGRRGTEAFF. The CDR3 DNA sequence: TGTGCCAGCAGCTTAATGGGGCGAAGGGGCACTGAAGCTTTCTTT.

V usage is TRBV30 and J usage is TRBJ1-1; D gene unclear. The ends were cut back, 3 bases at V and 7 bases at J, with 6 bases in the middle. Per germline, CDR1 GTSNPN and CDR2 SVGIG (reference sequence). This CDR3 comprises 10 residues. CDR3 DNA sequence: TGTGCCTGGAGAGCTATTGAAGCTTTCTTT. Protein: CAWRAIEAFF.

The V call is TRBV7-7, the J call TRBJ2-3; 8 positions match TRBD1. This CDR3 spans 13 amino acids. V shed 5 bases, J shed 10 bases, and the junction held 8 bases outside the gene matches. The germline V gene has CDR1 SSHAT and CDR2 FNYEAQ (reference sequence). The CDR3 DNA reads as TGTGCCAGCAGCGAAGGGACAGGCATAGCGCAGTATTTT. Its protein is CASSEGTGIAQYF.

The CDR3 DNA is TGTGCCAGCACCCGGACTAGCGGATACAATGAGCAGTTCTTC. Translating gives CASTRTSGYNEQFF. The V and J genes are TRBV14 and TRBJ2-1, with 10 bases aligning to TRBD2. CDR1 is SGHDN, CDR2 FVKESK, per germline. This CDR3 is built from 14 residues. V shed 7 bases, J shed 4 bases, and the junction held 4 bases outside the gene matches.

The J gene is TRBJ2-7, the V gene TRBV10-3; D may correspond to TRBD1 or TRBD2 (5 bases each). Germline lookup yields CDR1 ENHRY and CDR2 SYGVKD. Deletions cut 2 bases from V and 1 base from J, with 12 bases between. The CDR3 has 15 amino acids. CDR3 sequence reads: CAISEPSGRSYEQYF. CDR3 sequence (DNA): TGTGCCATCAGTGAGCCCTCGGGACGGTCCTACGAGCAGTACTTC.

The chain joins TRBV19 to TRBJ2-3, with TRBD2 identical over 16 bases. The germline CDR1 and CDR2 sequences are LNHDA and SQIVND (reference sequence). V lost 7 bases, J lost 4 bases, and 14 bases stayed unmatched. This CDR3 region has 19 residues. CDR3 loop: CASISKGLAGGPIPDTQYF. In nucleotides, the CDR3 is TGTGCCAGTATCTCGAAGGGACTAGCGGGGGGGCCAATCCCAGATACGCAGTATTTT.

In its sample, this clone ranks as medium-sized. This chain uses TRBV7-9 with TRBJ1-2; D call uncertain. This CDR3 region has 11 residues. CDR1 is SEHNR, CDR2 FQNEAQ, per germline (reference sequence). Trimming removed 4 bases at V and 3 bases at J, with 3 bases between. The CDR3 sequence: CASSSDYGYTF. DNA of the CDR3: TGTGCCAGCAGCTCCGACTATGGCTACACCTTC.

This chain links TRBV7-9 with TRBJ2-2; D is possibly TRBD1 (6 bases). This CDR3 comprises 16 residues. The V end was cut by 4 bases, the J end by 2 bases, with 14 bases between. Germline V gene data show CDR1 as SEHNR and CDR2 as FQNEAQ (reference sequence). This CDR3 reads CASSSRTGPNTGELFF. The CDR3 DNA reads TGTGCCAGCAGCTCCAGAACAGGGCCCAACACCGGGGAGCTGTTTTTT.

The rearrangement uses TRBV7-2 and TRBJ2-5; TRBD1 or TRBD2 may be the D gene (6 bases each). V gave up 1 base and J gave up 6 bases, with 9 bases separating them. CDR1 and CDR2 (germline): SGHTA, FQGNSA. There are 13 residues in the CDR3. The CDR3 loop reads CASSLGGAKTQYF. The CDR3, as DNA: TGTGCCAGCAGCTTAGGGGGGGCGAAGACCCAGTACTTC.

The CDR3 loop is CATSERGPPYEQYF. For the CDR3, the DNA is TGTGCCACCAGTGAAAGGGGCCCTCCCTACGAGCAGTACTTC. The rearrangement uses TRBV24-1 and TRBJ2-7; a weak D match, TRBD1 (5 bases). The V gene's germline CDR1 is KGHDR and CDR2 SFDVKD. The length of the CDR3 is 14 residues. The V end was cut by 4 bases, the J end by 2 bases, with 11 bases between.

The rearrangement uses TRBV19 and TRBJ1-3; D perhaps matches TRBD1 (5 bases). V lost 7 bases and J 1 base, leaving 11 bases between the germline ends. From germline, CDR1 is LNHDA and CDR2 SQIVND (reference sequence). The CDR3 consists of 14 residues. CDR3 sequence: CASTIGHSGNTIYF. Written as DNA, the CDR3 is TGTGCCAGTACAATTGGACATTCTGGAAACACCATATATTTT.

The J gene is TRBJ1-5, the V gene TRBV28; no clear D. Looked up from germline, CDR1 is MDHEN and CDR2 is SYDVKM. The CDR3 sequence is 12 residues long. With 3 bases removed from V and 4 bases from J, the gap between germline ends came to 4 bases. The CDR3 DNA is TGTGCCAGCAGTTTTCTGAATCAGCCCCAGCATTTT. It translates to CASSFLNQPQHF. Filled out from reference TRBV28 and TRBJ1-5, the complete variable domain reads DVKVTQSSRYLVKRTGEKVFLECVQDMDHENMFWYRQDPGLGLRLIYFSYDVKMKEKGDIPEGYSVSREKKERFSLILESASTNQTSMYLCASSFLNQPQHFGDGTRLSIL.

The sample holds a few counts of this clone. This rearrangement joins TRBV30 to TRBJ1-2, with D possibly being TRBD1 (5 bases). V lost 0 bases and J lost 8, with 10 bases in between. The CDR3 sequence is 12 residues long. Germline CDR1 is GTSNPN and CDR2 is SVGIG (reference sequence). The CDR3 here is CAWSVVGDGYTF. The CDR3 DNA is TGTGCCTGGAGTGTAGTAGGGGACGGCTACACCTTC.

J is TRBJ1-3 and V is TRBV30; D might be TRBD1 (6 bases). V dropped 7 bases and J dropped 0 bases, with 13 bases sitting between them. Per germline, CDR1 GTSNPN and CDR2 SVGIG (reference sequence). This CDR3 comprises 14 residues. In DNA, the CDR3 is TGTGCCTCCTCGGGGGCAGACTCTGGAAACACCATATATTTT. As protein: CASSGADSGNTIYF.

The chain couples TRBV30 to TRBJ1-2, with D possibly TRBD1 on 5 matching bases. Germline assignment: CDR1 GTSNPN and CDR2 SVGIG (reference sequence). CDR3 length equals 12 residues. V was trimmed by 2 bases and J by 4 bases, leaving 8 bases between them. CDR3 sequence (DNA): TGTGCCTGGAGTAGGGACGGCTATGGCTACACCTTC. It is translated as CAWSRDGYGYTF. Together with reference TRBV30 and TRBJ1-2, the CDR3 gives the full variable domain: SQTIHQWPATLVQPVGSPLSLECTVEGTSNPNLYWYRQAAGRGLQLLFYSVGIGQISSEVPQNLSASRPQDRQFILSSKKLLLSDSGFYLCAWSRDGYGYTFGSGTRLTVV.

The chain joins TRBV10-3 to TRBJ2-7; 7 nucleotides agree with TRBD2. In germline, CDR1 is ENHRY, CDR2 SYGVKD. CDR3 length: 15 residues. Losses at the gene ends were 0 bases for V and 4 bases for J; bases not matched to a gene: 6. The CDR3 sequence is CAISESGGEIYEQYF. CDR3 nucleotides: TGTGCCATCAGTGAGTCGGGGGGGGAAATATACGAGCAGTACTTC.

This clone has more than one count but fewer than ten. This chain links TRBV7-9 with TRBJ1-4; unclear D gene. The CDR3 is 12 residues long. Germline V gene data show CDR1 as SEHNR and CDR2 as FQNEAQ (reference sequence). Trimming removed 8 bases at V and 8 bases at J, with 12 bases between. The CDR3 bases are TGTGCCAGCGGGGAATTTGGGGAAAAACTGTTTTTT. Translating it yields CASGEFGEKLFF. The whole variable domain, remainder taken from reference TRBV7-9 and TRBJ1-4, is DTGVSQNPRHKITKRGQNVTFRCDPISEHNRLYWYRQTLGQGPEFLTYFQNEAQLEKSRLLSDRFSAERPKGSFSTLEIQRTEQGDSAMYLCASGEFGEKLFFGSGTQLSVL.

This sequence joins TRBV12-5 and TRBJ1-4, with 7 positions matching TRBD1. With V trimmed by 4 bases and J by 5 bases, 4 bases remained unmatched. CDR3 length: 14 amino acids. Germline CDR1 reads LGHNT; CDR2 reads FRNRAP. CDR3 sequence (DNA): TGTGCTAGTGGTTACAGGGGCGAAAATGAAAAACTGTTTTTT. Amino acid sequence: CASGYRGENEKLFF.

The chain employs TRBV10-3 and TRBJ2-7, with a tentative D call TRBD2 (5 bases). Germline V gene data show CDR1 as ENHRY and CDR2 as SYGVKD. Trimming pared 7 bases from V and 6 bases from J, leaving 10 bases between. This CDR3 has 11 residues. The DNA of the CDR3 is TGTGCCATCACAGAGGCGGGCGAGCAGTACTTC. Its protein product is CAITEAGEQYF.